The 11 T cell receptor beta chains in this list originate from one sample, sequenced in a study of blood T cell repertoires in COVID-19. Using immunoSEQ multiplex PCR, the repertoire was profiled, and TCRdb retains in-frame clones only, with some absent. The sample has 110,000 to 150,000 clones; 86% are singletons. The specimen sequenced was PBMCs or T cells enriched from blood (not recorded which). Receptors were obtained from a man aged 45-60 years who had recovered from COVID-19.

This clone was observed a few times. The chain is built from TRBV7-3 and TRBJ1-1, with unresolved D. This CDR3 is built from 13 residues. Looked up from germline, CDR1 is SGHTA and CDR2 is FQGTGA. Trimming took off 2 bases at V and 0 bases at J, with 4 bases between the two ends. CDR3 bases: TGTGCCAGCAGCTTATCCATGAACACTGAAGCTTTCTTT. As protein: CASSLSMNTEAFF.

V gene TRBV9 combines with J gene TRBJ2-1; perhaps TRBD1 as D (7 bases). The V and J ends lost 3 bases and 9 bases respectively, with 22 bases between them. This CDR3 has 16 residues. CDR1 is SGDLS and CDR2 is YYNGEE in the germline V gene. Here the CDR3 DNA reads TGTGCCAGCAGCGCGCCTGAGGACTACAGGGGCTTTGAGCAGTTCTTC. Translating it yields CASSAPEDYRGFEQFF.

This chain connects TRBV19 to TRBJ1-2; the D is unclear. This CDR3 comprises 12 residues. Germline CDR1 reads LNHDA; CDR2 reads SQIVND (reference sequence). Between the trimmed V and J ends, which lost 7 bases and 4 bases, there was a span of 10 bases. CDR3 DNA sequence: TGTGCCAGTACTGAGAATTTCTATGGCTACACCTTC. This encodes CASTENFYGYTF.

This chain connects TRBV27 to TRBJ1-5; 7 bases map to TRBD1. Per the germline V gene, CDR1 is MNHEY and CDR2 is SMNVEV (reference sequence). Trimming took 2 bases from V and 0 from J; bases not matched to a gene: 13. The CDR3 covers 19 residues. The CDR3 spells CASSLRRTGTSNSNQPQHF. CDR3 bases: TGTGCCAGCAGTTTACGCAGGACAGGAACCTCCAATAGCAATCAGCCCCAGCATTTT.

CDR3 in amino acids: CASSQQGYTIYF. CDR3 bases: TGTGCCAGCAGCCAACAGGGGTACACCATATATTTT. This chain connects TRBV14 to TRBJ1-3, with a weak D call TRBD1 (6 bases). The germline CDR1 and CDR2 sequences are SGHDN and FVKESK. V lost 2 bases and J 8 bases, leaving 7 bases between the germline ends. This CDR3 region has 12 residues.

The chain uses TRBV27 and TRBJ1-2, with 10 bases matching TRBD1. From germline, CDR1 is MNHEY and CDR2 SMNVEV (reference sequence). This CDR3 has 15 amino acids. V shed 5 bases and J 8 bases; nucleotides not matched to a gene: 11. The CDR3 DNA follows: TGTGCCAGCAGTAGCTTATCGACAGGGGGCGCAGGCTACACCTTC. This gives the protein CASSSLSTGGAGYTF.

The chain is built from TRBV6-5 and TRBJ1-1, with TRBD1 matching 8 bases. The germline V gene encodes CDR1 MNHEY and CDR2 SVGAGI. CDR3 length: 13 residues. The trim removed 2 bases at V and 5 bases at J, leaving 1 base unmatched. CDR3 sequence (DNA): TGTGCCAGCAGTTACACAGGGGGGACTGAAGCTTTCTTT. It encodes CASSYTGGTEAFF.

V gene TRBV11-2 combines with J gene TRBJ2-2; D unresolved. This CDR3 comprises 14 residues. The germline V gene has CDR1 SGHAT and CDR2 FQNNGV. Trimming removed 1 base at V and 1 base at J, with 4 bases between. The CDR3 spells CASSLVMNTGELFF. The CDR3 DNA reads as TGTGCCAGCAGCTTAGTTATGAACACCGGGGAGCTGTTTTTT. Filled out from reference TRBV11-2 and TRBJ2-2, the complete variable domain reads EAGVAQSPRYKIIEKRQSVAFWCNPISGHATLYWYQQILGQGPKLLIQFQNNGVVDDSQLPKDRFSAERLKGVDSTLKIQPAKLEDSAVYLCASSLVMNTGELFFGEGSRLTVL.

This chain links TRBV2 with TRBJ1-4, with D hard to call. Looked up from germline, CDR1 is SNHLY and CDR2 is FYNNEI. The CDR3 length is 13 residues. Trimming left V 2 bases short and J 10 bases short, with 11 bases between. CDR3 bases: TGTGCCAGCAGTGAACGGGATTGGTTAAAACTGTTTTTT. Protein: CASSERDWLKLFF.

A note on this clone: Other DNA sequences in the sample encode the same CDR3. This sequence joins TRBV28 and TRBJ1-2, with 9 bases matching TRBD1. CDR1 MDHEN and CDR2 SYDVKM come from the germline V gene. Unmatched junction bases numbered 7, after V lost 6 bases and J lost 2 bases. The CDR3 contains 15 residues. The CDR3 sequence: CASSLLGTGNYGYTF. The CDR3 bases are TGTGCCAGCAGCCTCCTCGGGACAGGGAACTATGGCTACACCTTC.

This chain connects TRBV5-4 to TRBJ2-7; no reliable D call. Trimming removed 4 bases from V and 5 bases from J, with 13 bases in between. This CDR3 is 13 amino acids long. Germline loops: CDR1 SGHNT, CDR2 YYREEE (reference sequence). In DNA form, the CDR3 reads TGTGCCAGCAGCGAGCCGGGTACCCACGAGCAGTACGTC. As protein: CASSEPGTHEQYV.